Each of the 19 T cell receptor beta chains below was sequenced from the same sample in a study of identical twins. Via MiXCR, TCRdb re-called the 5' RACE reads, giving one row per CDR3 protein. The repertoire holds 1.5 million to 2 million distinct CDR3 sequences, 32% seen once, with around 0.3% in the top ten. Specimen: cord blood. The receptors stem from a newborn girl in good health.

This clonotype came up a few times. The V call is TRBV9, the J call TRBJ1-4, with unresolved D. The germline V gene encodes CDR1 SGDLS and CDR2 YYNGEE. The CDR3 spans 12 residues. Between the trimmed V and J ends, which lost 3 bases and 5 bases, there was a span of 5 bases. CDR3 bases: TGTGCCAGCAGCGCAAGCAATGAAAAACTGTTTTTT. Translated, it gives CASSASNEKLFF.

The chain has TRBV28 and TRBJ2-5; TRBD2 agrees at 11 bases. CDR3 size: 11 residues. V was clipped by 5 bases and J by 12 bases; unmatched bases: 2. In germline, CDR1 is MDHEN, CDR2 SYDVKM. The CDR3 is CASSKTSGKYF. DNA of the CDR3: TGTGCCAGCAGTAAGACTAGCGGGAAGTACTTC.

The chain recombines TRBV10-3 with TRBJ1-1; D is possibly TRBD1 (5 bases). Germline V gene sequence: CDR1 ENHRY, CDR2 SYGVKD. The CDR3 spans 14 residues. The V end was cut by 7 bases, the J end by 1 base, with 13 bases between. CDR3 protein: CAITATRGNTEAFF. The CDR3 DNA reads TGTGCCATCACCGCGACAAGGGGGAACACTGAAGCTTTCTTT.

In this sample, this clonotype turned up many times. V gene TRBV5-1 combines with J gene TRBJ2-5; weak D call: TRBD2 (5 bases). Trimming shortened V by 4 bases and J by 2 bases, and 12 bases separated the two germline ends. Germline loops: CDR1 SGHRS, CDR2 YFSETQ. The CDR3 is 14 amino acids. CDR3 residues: CASSVIRTQETQYF. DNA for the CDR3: TGCGCCAGCAGCGTGATCCGGACTCAAGAGACCCAGTACTTC.

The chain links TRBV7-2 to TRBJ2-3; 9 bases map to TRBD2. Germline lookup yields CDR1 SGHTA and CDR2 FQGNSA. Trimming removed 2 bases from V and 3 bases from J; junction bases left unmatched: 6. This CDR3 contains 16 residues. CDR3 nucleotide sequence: TGTGCCAGCAGCTTACTAGCGGGGCAGAGTACAGATACGCAGTATTTT. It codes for CASSLLAGQSTDTQYF. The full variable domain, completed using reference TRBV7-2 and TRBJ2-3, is GAGVSQSPSNKVTEKGKDVELRCDPISGHTALYWYRQSLGQGLEFLIYFQGNSAPDKSGLPSDRFSAERTGGSVSTLTIQRTQQEDSAVYLCASSLLAGQSTDTQYFGPGTRLTVL.

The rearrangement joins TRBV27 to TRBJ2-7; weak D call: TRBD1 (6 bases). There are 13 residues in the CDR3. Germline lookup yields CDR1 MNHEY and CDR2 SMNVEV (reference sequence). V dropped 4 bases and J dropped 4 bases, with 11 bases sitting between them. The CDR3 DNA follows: TGTGCCAGCAGTTGGGGGACATCGTACGAGCAGTACTTC. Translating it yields CASSWGTSYEQYF.

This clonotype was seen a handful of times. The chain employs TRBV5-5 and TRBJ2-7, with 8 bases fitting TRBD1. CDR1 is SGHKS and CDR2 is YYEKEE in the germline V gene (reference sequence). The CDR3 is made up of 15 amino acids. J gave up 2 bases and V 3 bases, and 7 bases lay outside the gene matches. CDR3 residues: CASSSIRDRTYEQYF. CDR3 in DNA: TGTGCCAGCAGCTCGATCCGGGACAGGACCTACGAGCAGTACTTC.

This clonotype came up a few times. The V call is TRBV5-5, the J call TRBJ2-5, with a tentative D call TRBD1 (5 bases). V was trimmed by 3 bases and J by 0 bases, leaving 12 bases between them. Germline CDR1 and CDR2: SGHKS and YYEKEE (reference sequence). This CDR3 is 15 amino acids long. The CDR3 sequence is CASSSQTAYQETQYF. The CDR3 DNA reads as TGTGCCAGCAGCTCACAGACAGCGTACCAAGAGACCCAGTACTTC.

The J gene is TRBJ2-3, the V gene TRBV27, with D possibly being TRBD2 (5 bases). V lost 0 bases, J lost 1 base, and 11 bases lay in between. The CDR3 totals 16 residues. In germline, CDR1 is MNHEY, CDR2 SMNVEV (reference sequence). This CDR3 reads CASSLSTGVGTDTQYF. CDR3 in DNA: TGTGCCAGCAGTTTATCCACCGGGGTGGGCACAGATACGCAGTATTTT.

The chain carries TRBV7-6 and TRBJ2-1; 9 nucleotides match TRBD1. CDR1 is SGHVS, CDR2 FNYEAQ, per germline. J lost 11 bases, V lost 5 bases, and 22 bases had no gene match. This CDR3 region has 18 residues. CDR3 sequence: CASSPSQSRDRVHKKQFF. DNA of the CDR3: TGTGCCAGCAGCCCCTCCCAAAGCCGGGACAGGGTTCACAAGAAGCAGTTCTTC. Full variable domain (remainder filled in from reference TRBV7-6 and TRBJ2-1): GAGVSQSPRYKVTKRGQDVALRCDPISGHVSLYWYRQALGQGPEFLTYFNYEAQQDKSGLPNDRFSAERPEGSISTLTIQRTEQRDSAMYRCASSPSQSRDRVHKKQFFGPGTRLTVL.

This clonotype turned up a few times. The CDR3 here is CASSIGTGIYGYTF. The CDR3 DNA follows: TGTGCCAGCAGTATCGGGACAGGGATCTATGGCTACACCTTC. V gene TRBV28 combines with J gene TRBJ1-2, with 9 bases that match TRBD1. The CDR3 is 14 amino acids. V lost 5 bases to trimming and J lost 4 bases; unmatched junction nucleotides: 5. The germline CDR1 and CDR2 sequences are MDHEN and SYDVKM.

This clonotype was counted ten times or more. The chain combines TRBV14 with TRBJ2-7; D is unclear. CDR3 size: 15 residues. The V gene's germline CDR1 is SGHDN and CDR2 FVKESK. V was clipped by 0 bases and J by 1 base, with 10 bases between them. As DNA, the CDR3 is TGTGCCAGCAGCCAAGAACTTGGGTTTTCCTACGAGCAGTACTTC. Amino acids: CASSQELGFSYEQYF.

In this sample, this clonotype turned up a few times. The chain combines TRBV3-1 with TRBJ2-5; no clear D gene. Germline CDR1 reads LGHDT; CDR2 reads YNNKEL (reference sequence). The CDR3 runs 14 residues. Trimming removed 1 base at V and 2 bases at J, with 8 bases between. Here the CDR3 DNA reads TGTGCCAGCAGCCAAGGACAAGCGCAAGAGACCCAGTACTTC. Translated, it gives CASSQGQAQETQYF.

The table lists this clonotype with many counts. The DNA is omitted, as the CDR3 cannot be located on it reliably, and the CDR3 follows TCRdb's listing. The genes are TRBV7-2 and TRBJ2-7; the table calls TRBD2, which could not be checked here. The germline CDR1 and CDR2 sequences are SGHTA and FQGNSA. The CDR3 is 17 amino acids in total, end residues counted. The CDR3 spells CASSFGPGIAVSYEQYF.

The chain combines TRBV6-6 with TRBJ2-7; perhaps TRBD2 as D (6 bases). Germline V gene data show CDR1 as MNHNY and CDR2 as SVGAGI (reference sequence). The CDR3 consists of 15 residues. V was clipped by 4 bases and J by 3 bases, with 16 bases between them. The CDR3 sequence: CASSLSLAGFYEQYF. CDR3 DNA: TGTGCCAGCAGTTTGTCCCTGGCGGGATTCTACGAGCAGTACTTC.

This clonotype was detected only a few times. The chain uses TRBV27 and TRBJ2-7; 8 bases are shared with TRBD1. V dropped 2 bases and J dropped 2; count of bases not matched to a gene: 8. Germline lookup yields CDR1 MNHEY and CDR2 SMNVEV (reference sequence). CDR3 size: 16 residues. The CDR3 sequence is CASSLPPGGQPYEQYF. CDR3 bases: TGTGCCAGCAGTTTACCCCCAGGGGGCCAACCCTACGAGCAGTACTTC.

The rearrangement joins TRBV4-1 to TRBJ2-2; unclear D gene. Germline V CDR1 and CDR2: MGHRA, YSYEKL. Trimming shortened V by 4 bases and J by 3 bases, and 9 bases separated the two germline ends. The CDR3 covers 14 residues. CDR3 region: CASSRRLDTGELFF. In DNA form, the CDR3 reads TGCGCCAGCAGCCGGCGGTTAGACACCGGGGAGCTGTTTTTT.

The CDR3 here is CASSTGRLLNTEAFF. CDR3 coding DNA: TGTGCCAGTAGTACGGGCCGCCTCTTGAACACTGAAGCTTTCTTT. V usage is TRBV19 and J usage is TRBJ1-1; no firm D call. From germline, CDR1 is LNHDA and CDR2 SQIVND (reference sequence). V was shortened by 4 bases and J by 0 bases, with 12 bases between the two germline ends. The CDR3 totals 15 residues.

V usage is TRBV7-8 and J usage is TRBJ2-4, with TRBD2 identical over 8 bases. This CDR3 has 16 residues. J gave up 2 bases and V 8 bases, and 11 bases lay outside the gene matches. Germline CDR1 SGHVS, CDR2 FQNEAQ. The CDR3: CASGPRVAGPKNIQYF. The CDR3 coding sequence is TGTGCCAGCGGCCCCCGGGTAGCGGGACCCAAAAACATTCAGTACTTC. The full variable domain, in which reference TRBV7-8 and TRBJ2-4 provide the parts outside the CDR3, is GAGVSQSPRYKVAKRGQDVALRCDPISGHVSLFWYQQALGQGPEFLTYFQNEAQLDKSGLPSDRFFAERPEGSVSTLKIQRTQQEDSAVYLCASGPRVAGPKNIQYFGAGTRLSVL.